The 25 T cell receptor beta chains in this list originate from one sample, sequenced in a study of blood T cell repertoires in COVID-19. Using immunoSEQ multiplex PCR, the repertoire was profiled, and TCRdb retains in-frame clones only, with some absent. The sample comprises roughly 480,000 clones, 75% to 90% of which are singletons, and 0.75% to 0.9% rests with the top ten. Sequenced: peripheral blood. Receptor source: a man between 18 and 29 years old with COVID-19, enrolled during active disease.

This clone is a singleton in its sample. V gene TRBV11-2 combines with J gene TRBJ2-3, with TRBD1 matching 7 bases. The V gene end was trimmed by 5 bases and the J gene end by 2 bases; junction bases not matched to a gene: 7. This CDR3 is 15 amino acids long. Germline CDR1 reads SGHAT; CDR2 reads FQNNGV. CDR3 loop: CASSRQGFDTDTQYF. DNA of the CDR3: TGTGCCAGCAGCCGACAGGGTTTTGACACAGATACGCAGTATTTT.

The chain employs TRBV12-3 or TRBV12-4 and TRBJ1-3; D is uncertain. V lost 2 bases and J 4 bases, leaving 6 bases between the germline ends. There are 13 residues in the CDR3. The CDR3 DNA follows: TGTGCCAGCAGTTTATTGCAGGGAAACACCATATATTTT. Its protein product is CASSLLQGNTIYF.

This rearrangement joins TRBV11-2 to TRBJ1-2, with TRBD1 matching over 11 bases. V shed 1 base and J 5 bases; nucleotides not matched to a gene: 6. The CDR3 is 16 amino acids. The germline V gene encodes CDR1 SGHAT and CDR2 FQNNGV. CDR3 coding DNA: TGTGCCAGCAGCTTAGGGCCGGACAGGGGGCCATATGGCTACACCTTC. Translating gives CASSLGPDRGPYGYTF. Full variable domain (missing parts from reference TRBV11-2 and TRBJ1-2): EAGVAQSPRYKIIEKRQSVAFWCNPISGHATLYWYQQILGQGPKLLIQFQNNGVVDDSQLPKDRFSAERLKGVDSTLKIQPAKLEDSAVYLCASSLGPDRGPYGYTFGSGTRLTVV.

This clone was recorded a few times. The chain links TRBV2 to TRBJ1-2; TRBD1 is a possible D gene (5 bases). This CDR3 is built from 13 residues. The germline V and J ends were trimmed by 4 bases and 3 bases, with 9 bases remaining between them. CDR1 and CDR2 (germline): SNHLY, FYNNEI. This CDR3 is CASSVQGHYGYTF. The DNA of the CDR3 is TGTGCCAGCAGTGTGCAGGGCCACTATGGCTACACCTTC.

The chain carries TRBV24-1 and TRBJ1-4, with unresolved D. V lost 8 bases and J lost 0, with 6 bases in between. This CDR3 is built from 13 residues. Germline-derived CDR1 and CDR2 are KGHDR and SFDVKD. The CDR3 protein is CATTFSTNEKLFF. For the CDR3, the DNA is TGTGCCACCACTTTCTCAACTAATGAAAAACTGTTTTTT.

V usage is TRBV19 and J usage is TRBJ2-7; 7 bases agree with TRBD1. The CDR3 contains 13 residues. Germline V lookup: CDR1 LNHDA, CDR2 SQIVND (reference sequence). After removal of 9 bases from V and 3 bases from J, the junction contained 8 bases not matched to a gene. CDR3: CASKPGQNYEQYF. The CDR3 DNA sequence: TGTGCCAGCAAACCGGGACAGAACTACGAGCAGTACTTC.

The V and J genes are TRBV27 and TRBJ2-2, with D tentatively TRBD1 (5 bases). From germline, CDR1 is MNHEY and CDR2 SMNVEV (reference sequence). The CDR3 runs to 13 residues. Trimming cost V 3 bases and J 8 bases, with 10 bases left between them. CDR3: CASSFSRAGELFF. CDR3 DNA sequence: TGTGCCAGCAGTTTTTCCAGGGCAGGGGAGCTGTTTTTT.

Points on this clone: One end of the junction fails to match germline, which may point to a read error. This chain joins TRBV6-1 and TRBJ2-7; the D gene is possibly TRBD1 (6 bases). Germline assignment: CDR1 MNHNS and CDR2 SASEGT. The CDR3 extends over 13 amino acids. The DNA for the CDR3 is TGTGCCAGCAGCGAAGACAGGCACTACGAGCAGTACTTC. It is translated as CASSEDRHYEQYF.

This clone was observed a handful of times. This chain connects TRBV5-1 to TRBJ2-5; 8 bases are a match to TRBD2. This CDR3 spans 15 amino acids. Germline assignment: CDR1 SGHRS and CDR2 YFSETQ. V lost 2 bases, J lost 5 bases, and 8 bases stayed unmatched. CDR3 sequence (DNA): TGCGCCAGCAGCTTCTCTGGGACTAGTCGGGAGACCCAGTACTTC. Protein: CASSFSGTSRETQYF.

This clone occurred a few times. V usage is TRBV5-6 and J usage is TRBJ2-7; tentative D call: TRBD2 (6 bases). Deletions cut 4 bases from V and 3 bases from J, with 11 bases between. CDR1 and CDR2 from the germline V gene are SGHDT and YYEEEE. The CDR3 length is 13 residues. For the CDR3, the DNA is TGTGCCAGCAGCCTAGGACTAAACTACGAGCAGTACTTC. It codes for CASSLGLNYEQYF.

J is TRBJ1-2 and V is TRBV2; TRBD1 matches at 7 bases. Trimming took 3 bases from V and 12 from J; bases not matched to a gene: 13. CDR3 length: 14 amino acids. Germline V gives CDR1 SNHLY, CDR2 FYNNEI. The CDR3 region is CASSESIGTVRDTF. In nucleotides, the CDR3 is TGTGCCAGCAGTGAGTCTATCGGGACAGTTAGGGACACCTTC.

The chain uses TRBV19 and TRBJ2-5; 8 bases line up with TRBD1. Looked up from germline, CDR1 is LNHDA and CDR2 is SQIVND (reference sequence). V was clipped by 4 bases and J by 1 base; unmatched bases: 5. The CDR3 spans 15 residues. The CDR3 DNA reads TGTGCCAGTAGTACCTGGACAGGGACCCAAGAGACCCAGTACTTC. Translating gives CASSTWTGTQETQYF.

The genes are TRBV18 and TRBJ2-7, with TRBD1 matching over 10 bases. Trimming removed 6 bases from V and 6 bases from J; junction bases left unmatched: 8. Germline V gene lookup returns CDR1 KGHSH and CDR2 LQKENI. This CDR3 is 14 amino acids long. CDR3: CASSLGQGGGEQYF. DNA of the CDR3: TGTGCCAGCTCCCTCGGACAGGGGGGGGGCGAGCAGTACTTC.

This chain joins TRBV25-1 and TRBJ1-1, with 7 bases identical to TRBD1. V was pared by 7 bases and J by 5 bases, with 10 bases of the junction left unmatched. The CDR3 runs 14 residues. The germline gives CDR1 MGHDK, CDR2 SYGVNS. CDR3 amino acids: CASNEDRSMTEAFF. The CDR3 nucleotides read TGTGCCAGCAACGAGGACAGGTCTATGACTGAAGCTTTCTTT.

This clone appeared once. J is TRBJ2-1 and V is TRBV2; 7 bases align to TRBD1. CDR1 is SNHLY, CDR2 FYNNEI, per germline. V dropped 9 bases and J dropped 7; count of bases not matched to a gene: 9. The CDR3 has 13 residues. The CDR3 nucleotides are TGTGCCAGACAGGGGAAGGGATTGAATGAGCAGTTCTTC. This codes for CARQGKGLNEQFF.

V is TRBV6-5 and J is TRBJ2-4; 7 nucleotides align to TRBD2. The V gene's germline CDR1 is MNHEY and CDR2 SVGAGI. This CDR3 is built from 14 residues. V shed 8 bases, J shed 4 bases, and the junction held 8 bases outside the gene matches. The CDR3 loop reads CASGPAGTKNIQYF. Here the CDR3 DNA reads TGTGCCAGCGGTCCAGCGGGGACTAAAAACATTCAGTACTTC.

This chain joins TRBV19 and TRBJ1-2; D remains unclear. CDR3 length: 13 amino acids. Germline assignment: CDR1 LNHDA and CDR2 SQIVND (reference sequence). V was trimmed by 6 bases and J by 5 bases, leaving 13 bases between them. In DNA, the CDR3 is TGTGCCAGTAGAACATTTACCGGGTATGGCTACACCTTC. Protein product: CASRTFTGYGYTF.

V is TRBV15 and J is TRBJ2-3; a weak D match, TRBD1 (6 bases). This CDR3 contains 14 residues. Trimming shortened V by 9 bases and J by 5 bases, and 18 bases separated the two germline ends. Looked up from germline, CDR1 is LNHNV and CDR2 is YYDKDF (reference sequence). The CDR3 nucleotides read TGTGCCACGGAGACAGGCAATGGTGGAGATACGCAGTATTTT. Protein: CATETGNGGDTQYF.

The chain has TRBV11-3 and TRBJ2-5; no reliable D call. In germline, CDR1 is SGHNT, CDR2 YENEEA. The CDR3 has 16 residues. The V gene lost 0 bases and the J gene lost 4 bases, with 15 bases spanning the gap. The DNA for the CDR3 is TGTGCCAGCAGCTTAGATTTGGTTAACCGGGTAGAGACCCAGTACTTC. Its translation is CASSLDLVNRVETQYF.

Only one count was recorded for this clone. The V call is TRBV18, the J call TRBJ1-2, with a tentative D call TRBD1 (5 bases). Trimming took 3 bases from V and 2 from J, leaving 13 bases between them. Germline V gene data show CDR1 as KGHSH and CDR2 as LQKENI. The CDR3 extends over 15 amino acids. CDR3 sequence reads: CASSPGQAKNYGYTF. The CDR3 nucleotides read TGTGCCAGCTCACCGGGGCAGGCTAAGAACTATGGCTACACCTTC. The full variable domain, completed using reference TRBV18 and TRBJ1-2, is NAGVMQNPRHLVRRRGQEARLRCSPMKGHSHVYWYRQLPEEGLKFMVYLQKENIIDESGMPKERFSAEFPKEGPSILRIQQVVRGDSAAYFCASSPGQAKNYGYTFGSGTRLTVV.

V and J are TRBV7-9 and TRBJ2-7, with D possibly being TRBD2 (6 bases). Germline CDR1 and CDR2: SEHNR and FQNEAQ (reference sequence). V dropped 5 bases and J dropped 2 bases, with 13 bases sitting between them. CDR3 length: 14 amino acids. CDR3 coding DNA: TGTGCCAGCAGCCCACCCGGGACTCCCTACGAGCAGTACTTC. Its translation: CASSPPGTPYEQYF.

CDR3 region: CAWRTGTVDYEQYF. The DNA of the CDR3 is TGTGCCTGGAGAACCGGGACAGTTGACTACGAGCAGTACTTC. The chain uses TRBV30 and TRBJ2-7; 7 bases agree with TRBD1. In germline, CDR1 is GTSNPN, CDR2 SVGIG (reference sequence). The junction had 8 bases not matched to a gene; V was cut back by 3 bases and J by 3 bases. The CDR3 covers 14 residues.

This chain's CDR3 is CASSLDGGLPSYEQYF. CDR3 bases: TGTGCCAGCAGCTTAGATGGGGGCCTCCCTTCCTACGAGCAGTACTTC. The chain couples TRBV11-2 to TRBJ2-7, with a tentative D call TRBD1 (6 bases). Germline loops: CDR1 SGHAT, CDR2 FQNNGV. This CDR3 is built from 16 residues. V lost 0 bases to trimming and J lost 1 base, with 13 bases between them. Full variable domain (missing parts from reference TRBV11-2 and TRBJ2-7): EAGVAQSPRYKIIEKRQSVAFWCNPISGHATLYWYQQILGQGPKLLIQFQNNGVVDDSQLPKDRFSAERLKGVDSTLKIQPAKLEDSAVYLCASSLDGGLPSYEQYFGPGTRLTVT.

The chain links TRBV5-4 to TRBJ2-7; 11 positions agree with TRBD1. The CDR3 has 17 residues. Losses at the gene ends were 3 bases for V and 0 bases for J; bases not matched to a gene: 8. From germline, CDR1 is SGHNT and CDR2 YYREEE (reference sequence). CDR3 in DNA: TGTGCCAGCAGCTCTTACTCCGGGACAGGGGGCTCCTACGAGCAGTACTTC. Translating gives CASSSYSGTGGSYEQYF.

This clone was picked up one time. V is TRBV19 and J is TRBJ1-1; no clear D gene. From germline, CDR1 is LNHDA and CDR2 SQIVND (reference sequence). V gave up 11 bases and J gave up 14 bases, with 21 bases separating them. The CDR3 covers 11 residues. CDR3 sequence (DNA): TGTGCCGCCTTAGACCGAGGGAAACTCTTCTTT. Its translation is CAALDRGKLFF.